The 2 T cell receptor beta chains reported below all come from one sample, sequenced in a study of CD8 T cells in Susac syndrome. RNA amounts of 0.5 to 1 ug underwent reverse transcription with random hexamers. MiXCR, run by TCRdb on the immunoSEQ multiplex PCR reads, gives a single entry per CDR3 protein. The sample includes about 120,000 distinct CDR3 sequences, around 94% of them seen just once. Sequencing input: CD8+ T cells from PBMCs. These receptors were taken from a human donor with Susac syndrome.

This clonotype showed up just once. This chain links TRBV24-1 with TRBJ1-2; D not resolved. CDR1 is KGHDR and CDR2 is SFDVKD in the germline V gene. V shed 5 bases and J shed 2 bases, with 14 bases lying between them. The CDR3 loop spans 15 amino acids. The CDR3 DNA follows: TGTGCCACCAGTGCCTCGGAGGACCTAAACTATGGCTACACCTTC. Amino acids: CATSASEDLNYGYTF.

In this sample, this clonotype turned up once. The chain combines TRBV15 with TRBJ2-7; the D is unclear. The germline CDR1 and CDR2 sequences are LNHNV and YYDKDF (reference sequence). V was pared by 0 bases and J by 4 bases, with 10 bases between. CDR3 length: 14 amino acids. CDR3 DNA: TGTGCCACCAGCAGAGATTTCTCTATATACGAGCAGTACTTC. Encoded protein: CATSRDFSIYEQYF.